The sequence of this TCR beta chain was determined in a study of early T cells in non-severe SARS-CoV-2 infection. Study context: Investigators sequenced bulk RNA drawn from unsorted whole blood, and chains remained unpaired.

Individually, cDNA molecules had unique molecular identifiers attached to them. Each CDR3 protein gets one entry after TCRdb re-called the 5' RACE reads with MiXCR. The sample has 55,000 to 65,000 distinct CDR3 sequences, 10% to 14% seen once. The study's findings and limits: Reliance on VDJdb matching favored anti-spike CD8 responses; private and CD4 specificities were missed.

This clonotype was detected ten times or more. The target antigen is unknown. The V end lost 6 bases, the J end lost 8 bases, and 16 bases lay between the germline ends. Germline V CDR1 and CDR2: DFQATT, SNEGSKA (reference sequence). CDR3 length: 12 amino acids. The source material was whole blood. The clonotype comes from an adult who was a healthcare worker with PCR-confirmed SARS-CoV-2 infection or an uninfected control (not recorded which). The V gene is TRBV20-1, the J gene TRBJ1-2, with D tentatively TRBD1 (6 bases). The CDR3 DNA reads TGCAGTGCGAAGCCGGGGGCCGCCGGCTACACCTTC. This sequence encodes CSAKPGAAGYTF.